This TCR beta chain was retrieved from a study of PD-1 blockade in classical Hodgkin lymphoma. Time point specified: cycle 4 day 1 (C4D1), after less than seven weeks of nivolumab. Autologous stem cell transplantation was followed by relapse in every patient, and brentuximab vedotin exposure varied. When best responses were assessed, they were complete response, partial response or progressive disease. Whole-study results and caveats: Unlike CD8+ TCR diversity, which did not rise significantly by C4D1, CD4+ TCR diversity did. Newly diagnosed patients reportedly had lower baseline TCR diversity than healthy donors.

Data came from immunoSEQ multiplex PCR; TCRdb stores just in-frame clones and leaves some out. The table includes approximately 52,000 clones, roughly 86% detected once. CDR1 is MNHNY and CDR2 is SVGAGI in the germline V gene (reference sequence). V lost 9 bases, J lost 0 bases, and 9 bases lay in between. The CDR3 is 13 residues long. Concerning this clone: Its antigen is not identified.

The genes are TRBV6-6 and TRBJ2-1; D gene ambiguous. This TCR came from a human donor with classical Hodgkin lymphoma. The specimen comprised peripheral blood mononuclear cells (PBMCs), sampled before the fourth cycle of nivolumab. Written as DNA, the CDR3 is TGTGCCAGTAAGGGTTACTCCTACAATGAGCAGTTCTTC. Protein product: CASKGYSYNEQFF.